Listed below are T cell receptor beta chains from one sample, sequenced in a study of blood T cell repertoires in COVID-19. Method: immunoSEQ multiplex PCR; TCRdb's copy keeps in-frame clones and lacks some. The sample lists more than 200,000 clones, around four fifths seen once, with about 2.5% in the top ten. Sequencing was carried out using peripheral blood. The receptors derive from a woman aged 40 to 55 with active or convalescent COVID-19. Both conserved end residues are trimmed from each CDR3.

J gene: TRBJ1-5; V gene: TRBV4-1; CDR3 protein: ASSRGTGGGYTSNQPQH
J gene: TRBJ1-2; V gene: TRBV4-1; CDR3 protein: ASSQEGTANYGYT
J gene: TRBJ2-1; V gene: TRBV5-6; CDR3 protein: ASSLGYRDDNEQF
J gene: TRBJ2-1; V gene: TRBV2; CDR3 protein: ASSEFLAGDPF
J gene: TRBJ1-2; V gene: TRBV5-1; CDR3 protein: ASSLVDRGDYGYT
J gene: TRBJ2-5; V gene: TRBV6-5; CDR3 protein: ASTLSGYQETQY
J gene: TRBJ1-6; V gene: TRBV2; CDR3 protein: ASSEAVRGQVPLH
J gene: TRBJ2-7; V gene: TRBV9; CDR3 protein: ASSASDRGRRSYEQY
J gene: TRBJ1-1; V gene: TRBV30; CDR3 protein: AWSYTGNTEAF
J gene: TRBJ2-5; V gene: TRBV3-1/TRBV3-2; CDR3 protein: ASSKRGGRETQY
J gene: TRBJ1-2; V gene: TRBV30; CDR3 protein: AWTTGGGYGYT
J gene: TRBJ2-1; V gene: TRBV5-1; CDR3 protein: ASSLATSGAYNEQF
J gene: TRBJ1-5; V gene: TRBV27; CDR3 protein: ASSLSRRGEQPQH
J gene: TRBJ2-1; V gene: TRBV6-7; CDR3 protein: ASISGRTYNEQF
J gene: TRBJ1-3; V gene: TRBV9; CDR3 protein: ASRPGRTGNTIY
J gene: TRBJ1-4; V gene: TRBV27; CDR3 protein: ASSLLGQGEKLF
J gene: TRBJ1-2; V gene: TRBV5-1; CDR3 protein: ASSLGQAKASGGYT
J gene: TRBJ1-2; V gene: TRBV29-1; CDR3 protein: SGEYLRYGYT
J gene: TRBJ2-3; V gene: TRBV6-2/TRBV6-3; CDR3 protein: ASSPRLAGDTQY
J gene: TRBJ1-1; V gene: TRBV7-2; CDR3 protein: ASSFGGTDTEAF
J gene: TRBJ1-4; V gene: TRBV18; CDR3 protein: ASSATSAGGSEKLF
J gene: TRBJ2-3; V gene: TRBV6-5; CDR3 protein: ASNPPSGSTDTQY
J gene: TRBJ1-1; V gene: TRBV29-1; CDR3 protein: SVAKTGPAGGTEAF
J gene: TRBJ2-5; V gene: TRBV9; CDR3 protein: ASSAQGETQY
J gene: TRBJ1-1; V gene: TRBV5-1; CDR3 protein: ASSPPNTEAF
J gene: TRBJ1-5; V gene: TRBV18; CDR3 protein: ASSEGQGVNQPQH
J gene: TRBJ2-7; V gene: TRBV12-3/TRBV12-4; CDR3 protein: ASSSLGDYEQY